This is a list of T cell receptor beta chains from one sample in a study of blood T cell repertoires in COVID-19. TCRdb's copy holds only in-frame clones and misses some; the assay was immunoSEQ multiplex PCR. The sample has about 330,000 clones, roughly 90% seen once. The source material was peripheral blood. The receptors come from a woman in her forties or fifties with active or convalescent COVID-19. The CDR3 runs from the conserved cysteine through the conserved F or W. The D gene is left open where the match is weak. The size of a clone is reported for some rows only, either as once, few or many, or as a class for expanded clones.

j_gene | d_gene | v_gene | abundance | len | CDR3nt | CDR3aa
TRBJ2-6 | NA | TRBV10-3 | NA | 17 | TGTGCCACGTCTTTATCCGGGACAAGCTCTGGGGCCAACGTCCTGACTTTC | CATSLSGTSSGANVLTF
TRBJ2-2 | NA | TRBV5-1 | NA | 16 | TGCGCCAGCAGGGTACAACCGGGAGCAGTAACCGGGGAGCTGTTTTTT | CASRVQPGAVTGELFF
TRBJ2-7 | TRBD2 | TRBV5-4 | NA | 15 | TGTGCCAGCAGCTTGTCTAGCGGCATTATCTACGAGCAGTACTTC | CASSLSSGIIYEQYF
TRBJ2-1 | NA | TRBV5-4 | NA | 16 | TGTGCCAGCAGCCCCCCCGGTAGCGTACTTTACAATGAGCAGTTCTTC | CASSPPGSVLYNEQFF
TRBJ1-3 | NA | TRBV2 | NA | 13 | TGTGCCAGCACTAGCGGGGCTGGAAACACCATATATTTT | CASTSGAGNTIYF
TRBJ1-2 | NA | TRBV7-9 | NA | 14 | TGTGCCAGCAATCTGGGGCTTGGGTCCCAGGGCTACACCTTC | CASNLGLGSQGYTF
TRBJ1-5 | TRBD1 | TRBV5-1 | NA | 15 | TGCGCCAGCAGGGCCGGGACAGGGGGTAATCAGCCCCAGCATTTT | CASRAGTGGNQPQHF
TRBJ1-6 | TRBD1 | TRBV6-5 | NA | 13 | TGTGCCAGCTCGGGACAGGGGAATTCACCCCTCCACTTT | CASSGQGNSPLHF
TRBJ1-1 | NA | TRBV28 | NA | 12 | TGTGCCAGCAGCCCCCGCAGAACTGAAGCTTTCTTT | CASSPRRTEAFF
TRBJ2-6 | TRBD1 | TRBV9 | NA | 18 | TGTGCCAGCAGCTCGGCCAAGACAGGGGACTCTGGGGCCAACGTCCTGACTTTC | CASSSAKTGDSGANVLTF
TRBJ2-2 | NA | TRBV11-2 | NA | 14 | TGTGCCAGCAGCTTAGATCGTACGGCCGGGGAGCTGTTTTTT | CASSLDRTAGELFF
TRBJ1-1 | TRBD1 | TRBV7-2 | few | 15 | TGTGCCAGCAGGCGGGACAGGGTCCTGAACACTGAAGCTTTCTTT | CASRRDRVLNTEAFF
TRBJ1-2 | TRBD1 | TRBV5-1 | once | 14 | TGCGCCAGCAGCTTGGGACGACAGGGGAGCCGCTACACCTTC | CASSLGRQGSRYTF
TRBJ1-1 | NA | TRBV5-1 | NA | 16 | TGCGCCAGCAGCTTGGAGGGGCGACAGGTTAACACTGAAGCTTTCTTT | CASSLEGRQVNTEAFF
TRBJ1-3 | NA | TRBV6-2/TRBV6-3 | NA | 14 | TGTGCCAGCAGCCGCTGGACAGCGGGAAACACCATATATTTT | CASSRWTAGNTIYF
TRBJ2-1 | NA | TRBV5-4 | NA | 12 | TGTGCCAGCAGCCCTCGGTCCAATGAGCAGTTCTTC | CASSPRSNEQFF
TRBJ2-1 | TRBD2 | TRBV5-1 | NA | 16 | TGCGCCAGCAGCTTCCTAGCGGGAGCCTCCTACAATGAGCAGTTCTTC | CASSFLAGASYNEQFF
TRBJ2-7 | NA | TRBV19 | NA | 14 | TGTGCCAGCACATCCGGGACTGGAACCTACGAGCAGTACTTC | CASTSGTGTYEQYF
TRBJ2-1 | TRBD2 | TRBV29-1 | NA | 16 | TGCAGCGTTGAACCAAGTAGCGGGGGGGCCCACAATGAGCAGTTCTTC | CSVEPSSGGAHNEQFF
TRBJ2-3 | NA | TRBV29-1 | NA | 15 | TGCAGCGTGGAAGGGACACCCTTTATCACAGATACGCAGTATTTT | CSVEGTPFITDTQYF
TRBJ1-2 | TRBD1 | TRBV6-5 | few | 14 | TGTGCCAGCAGCCTCCAACGACAGGGTCATGGCTACACCTTC | CASSLQRQGHGYTF
TRBJ2-7 | TRBD1 | TRBV24-1 | once | 15 | TGTGCCACCAGTGATGCGACAGGGGTGACCTACGAGCAGTACTTC | CATSDATGVTYEQYF
TRBJ2-7 | NA | TRBV18 | NA | 14 | TGTGCCAGCTCACCATCGGTCTCAAACTACGAGCAGTACTTC | CASSPSVSNYEQYF
TRBJ1-3 | TRBD1 | TRBV7-9 | NA | 14 | TGTGCCAGCACCCCTGTGGACAGGGCGCCTCCCATATATTTT | CASTPVDRAPPIYF
TRBJ2-6 | TRBD1 | TRBV28 | once | 17 | TGTGCCAGCAGCATACGACAGGGGGCGACTGGGGCCAACGTCCTGACTTTC | CASSIRQGATGANVLTF
TRBJ1-1 | NA | TRBV4-1 | NA | 16 | TGCGCCAGCAGCCCCACGACAGCCCTTCCCAACACTGAAGCTTTCTTT | CASSPTTALPNTEAFF
TRBJ1-1 | NA | TRBV28 | once | 15 | TGTGCCGCCATGACCCAGGGCGCAGGGAACACTGAAGCTTTCTTT | CAAMTQGAGNTEAFF
TRBJ2-3 | NA | TRBV19 | NA | 14 | TGTGCCAGTAGTCAAAAACCGGGCACAGATACGCAGTATTTT | CASSQKPGTDTQYF
TRBJ2-2 | NA | TRBV12-3/TRBV12-4 | NA | 12 | TGTGCCAGCAGTCGGGGGACCGGGGAGCTGTTTTTT | CASSRGTGELFF
TRBJ1-2 | NA | TRBV5-1 | NA | 15 | TGCGCCAGCAGCGCCCAAGGGGGTTCCAACTATGGCTACACCTTC | CASSAQGGSNYGYTF
TRBJ1-2 | NA | TRBV6-5 | NA | 15 | TGTGCCAGCACTCCGGGGGGGAACAGTAACTATGGCTACACCTTC | CASTPGGNSNYGYTF
TRBJ1-1 | NA | TRBV21-1 | NA | 15 | TGTGCCAGCAGCAAAGTTCACGGACAGGGCACTGAAGCTTTCTTT | CASSKVHGQGTEAFF
TRBJ2-2 | TRBD2 | TRBV11-1 | NA | 13 | TGTGCCAGCAGCTTTTTAGCGGGAGGGGCCCTGTTTTTT | CASSFLAGGALFF
TRBJ1-1 | NA | TRBV3-1/TRBV3-2 | once | 11 | TGTGCCAGCAGCCAAGAGAGGAAAGCTTTCTTT | CASSQERKAFF
TRBJ2-7 | TRBD2 | TRBV19 | NA | 19 | TGTGCCAGTAGTCGCCATACCGGGACTAGCGGGAGTCTATCCTACGAGCAGTACTTC | CASSRHTGTSGSLSYEQYF
TRBJ2-1 | TRBD1 | TRBV7-3 | NA | 13 | TGTGCCAGCAGCCTTTCAGGGGGCAATGAGCAGTTCTTC | CASSLSGGNEQFF
TRBJ2-7 | TRBD2 | TRBV28 | NA | 16 | TGTGCCAGCAGTTTACGCCTCGGGGCGGGAGCCTACGAGCAGTACTTC | CASSLRLGAGAYEQYF
TRBJ1-2 | TRBD1 | TRBV11-2 | NA | 16 | TGTGCCAGCAGCTCTAGGGGGGGGACAGGGCCGGATGGCTACACCTTC | CASSSRGGTGPDGYTF
TRBJ1-2 | NA | TRBV27 | NA | 14 | TGTGCCAGCAGACCAAACAGGGTTGATGGTGGCTACACCTTC | CASRPNRVDGGYTF
TRBJ1-4 | TRBD1 | TRBV6-6 | NA | 15 | TGTGCCAGCAGGACTCCCGGGACAGGAAATGAAAAACTGTTTTTT | CASRTPGTGNEKLFF
TRBJ2-5 | NA | TRBV3-1/TRBV3-2 | once | 13 | TGTGCCAGCAGCCAAGATAATTTAGAGACCCAGTACTTC | CASSQDNLETQYF
TRBJ1-1 | TRBD1 | TRBV16 | NA | 15 | TGTGCCAGCAGCCAACCTCGTTACAGGGGGACTGAAGCTTTCTTT | CASSQPRYRGTEAFF
TRBJ1-1 | NA | TRBV6-5 | NA | 14 | TGTGCCACCACAAAACCCCCAGGGAGGACTGAAGCTTTCTTT | CATTKPPGRTEAFF
TRBJ2-1 | NA | TRBV27 | NA | 16 | TGTGCCAGCAGTGTTATACCCTTAATAGGGGGCAATGAGCAGTTCTTC | CASSVIPLIGGNEQFF
TRBJ2-7 | NA | TRBV5-1 | once | 15 | TGCGCCAGCAGCTTGCATCCGGAGGGAATTTACGAGCAGTACTTC | CASSLHPEGIYEQYF